Shown below are 22 T cell receptor beta chains from a single sample sequenced in a study of blood T cell repertoires in COVID-19. The method was immunoSEQ multiplex PCR; TCRdb's version includes in-frame clones alone and lacks a portion of them. The repertoire consists of around 150,000 clones, with approximately 80% occurring once and the leading ten covering around 7%. Sequences were obtained from peripheral blood. Receptors originate from a middle-aged woman with COVID-19, enrolled during active disease.

V and J are TRBV7-6 and TRBJ2-5, with 10 nucleotides matching TRBD2. The J segment lost 2 bases and the V segment lost 5 bases, leaving 5 bases of the junction unmatched. The CDR3 is 15 residues long. Germline V CDR1 and CDR2: SGHVS, FNYEAQ. The CDR3 region has the DNA TGTGCCAGCAGCACTCCTAGCGGGGGACAAGAGACCCAGTACTTC. It specifies CASSTPSGGQETQYF.

The gene calls are TRBV7-9 and TRBJ2-7; the D is unclear. Germline loops: CDR1 SEHNR, CDR2 FQNEAQ (reference sequence). This CDR3 has 14 residues. Trimming cost V 5 bases and J 6 bases, with 17 bases left between them. CDR3 protein: CASSPLGRVVEQYF. The CDR3 nucleotides read TGTGCCAGCAGCCCCCTGGGTCGGGTTGTCGAGCAGTACTTC.

This clone turned up a few times. The V and J genes are TRBV14 and TRBJ2-5; a possible D gene is TRBD1 (7 bases). The CDR3 runs 16 residues. V lost 4 bases to trimming and J lost 4 bases, with 19 bases between them. Germline V gene sequence: CDR1 SGHDN, CDR2 FVKESK. Here the CDR3 DNA reads TGTGCCAGCAGCCCCTTCCCAGGGGGGTGGGGAGAGACCCAGTACTTC. Translated, it gives CASSPFPGGWGETQYF. The full variable domain, completed using reference TRBV14 and TRBJ2-5, is EAGVTQFPSHSVIEKGQTVTLRCDPISGHDNLYWYRRVMGKEIKFLLHFVKESKQDESGMPNNRFLAERTGGTYSTLKVQPAELEDSGVYFCASSPFPGGWGETQYFGPGTRLLVL.

The chain employs TRBV7-9 and TRBJ2-1, with TRBD2 matching 8 bases. This CDR3 has 15 amino acids. V shed 6 bases, J shed 1 base, and the junction held 5 bases outside the gene matches. From germline, CDR1 is SEHNR and CDR2 FQNEAQ (reference sequence). This CDR3 reads CASSLSGMSYNEQFF. In nucleotides, the CDR3 is TGTGCCAGCAGTCTTAGCGGGATGTCCTACAATGAGCAGTTCTTC. Using reference TRBV7-9 and TRBJ2-1 for the parts outside the CDR3, the full variable domain is DTGVSQNPRHKITKRGQNVTFRCDPISEHNRLYWYRQTLGQGPEFLTYFQNEAQLEKSRLLSDRFSAERPKGSFSTLEIQRTEQGDSAMYLCASSLSGMSYNEQFFGPGTRLTVL.

This clone was counted a few times. The chain has TRBV27 and TRBJ2-7; D call uncertain. Germline values: CDR1 MNHEY, CDR2 SMNVEV (reference sequence). Trimming pared 4 bases from V and 0 bases from J, leaving 7 bases between. CDR3 length: 13 residues. In DNA, the CDR3 is TGTGCCAGCAGTTACAGTAGCTCCTACGAGCAGTACTTC. Translating it yields CASSYSSSYEQYF.

J is TRBJ1-2 and V is TRBV29-1; maybe TRBD1 (5 bases). The CDR3 is made up of 13 amino acids. Trimming removed 6 bases from V and 4 bases from J, with 15 bases in between. Germline CDR1 SQVTM, CDR2 ANQGSEA. The CDR3 DNA follows: TGCAGCGTCCGGCTGGGGGGGACCTATGGCTACACCTTC. Translating it yields CSVRLGGTYGYTF.

V is TRBV15 and J is TRBJ2-5; 7 bases map to TRBD1. This CDR3 has 14 residues. V shed 0 bases and J 5 bases; nucleotides not matched to a gene: 3. In germline, CDR1 is LNHNV, CDR2 YYDKDF (reference sequence). The chain's CDR3 is CATSREQGFETQYF. CDR3 DNA: TGTGCCACCAGCAGAGAACAGGGGTTTGAGACCCAGTACTTC.

The rearrangement links TRBV28 to TRBJ2-7, with 9 bases aligning to TRBD1. Germline values: CDR1 MDHEN, CDR2 SYDVKM. V lost 5 bases and J lost 1; bases outside the gene matches: 6. The CDR3 loop spans 15 amino acids. CDR3 sequence reads: CASSGDRDFSYEQYF. In nucleotides, the CDR3 is TGTGCCAGCAGTGGGGACAGGGATTTTTCCTACGAGCAGTACTTC.

The chain is built from TRBV5-4 and TRBJ1-1, with D tentatively TRBD1 (6 bases). The CDR3 spans 14 residues. Germline CDR1 is SGHNT and CDR2 is YYREEE (reference sequence). Trimming took off 3 bases at V and 6 bases at J, with 15 bases between the two ends. The CDR3 region is CASSYTGLAAEAFF. DNA of the CDR3: TGTGCCAGCAGCTACACAGGGCTTGCTGCTGAAGCTTTCTTT.

V is TRBV7-9 and J is TRBJ2-1; TRBD1 matches 9 bases. Germline V gene sequence: CDR1 SEHNR, CDR2 FQNEAQ (reference sequence). V lost 1 base, J lost 7 bases, and 5 bases stayed unmatched. This CDR3 region has 15 residues. The CDR3 nucleotides read TGTGCCAGCAGCTTAGGGGACAGGGCTCGGAATGAGCAGTTCTTC. The encoded protein is CASSLGDRARNEQFF. Full variable domain (remainder filled in from reference TRBV7-9 and TRBJ2-1): DTGVSQNPRHKITKRGQNVTFRCDPISEHNRLYWYRQTLGQGPEFLTYFQNEAQLEKSRLLSDRFSAERPKGSFSTLEIQRTEQGDSAMYLCASSLGDRARNEQFFGPGTRLTVL.

The chain has TRBV29-1 and TRBJ2-2, with 7 bases matching TRBD1. CDR1 SQVTM and CDR2 ANQGSEA come from the germline V gene. Losses at the gene ends were 7 bases for V and 1 base for J; bases not matched to a gene: 6. This CDR3 contains 14 residues. Written as DNA, the CDR3 is TGCAGCGCAGGGGGTTACAAGAACACCGGGGAGCTGTTTTTT. It yields the protein CSAGGYKNTGELFF.

The chain joins TRBV5-6 to TRBJ2-7, with D unclear. V shed 4 bases and J shed 3 bases, with 8 bases lying between them. Germline CDR1 is SGHDT and CDR2 is YYEEEE. CDR3 length: 12 residues. CDR3 region: CASSLLFYEQYF. DNA for the CDR3: TGTGCCAGCAGCCTCTTGTTCTACGAGCAGTACTTC.

The chain combines TRBV3-1 (or the pseudogene TRBV3-2) with TRBJ1-2, with 9 bases aligning to TRBD1. There are 14 residues in the CDR3. Trimming cost V 4 bases and J 8 bases; bases outside gene matches: 8. The germline CDR1 and CDR2 sequences are LGHDT and YNNKEL (reference sequence). This CDR3 reads CASSPGQGAWGYTF. The CDR3 bases are TGTGCCAGCAGCCCGGGACAGGGAGCATGGGGCTACACCTTC.

This clone was observed a single time. This rearrangement joins TRBV18 to TRBJ2-1, with D tentatively TRBD2 (5 bases). CDR1 and CDR2 from the germline V gene are KGHSH and LQKENI. The CDR3 loop spans 14 amino acids. V was pared by 3 bases and J by 2 bases, with 8 bases between. The CDR3 bases are TGTGCCAGCTCACCCCAGAGGGCCTACAATGAGCAGTTCTTC. It encodes CASSPQRAYNEQFF.

The J gene is TRBJ1-1, the V gene TRBV19; D is unclear. From germline, CDR1 is LNHDA and CDR2 SQIVND (reference sequence). Trimming pared 5 bases from V and 2 bases from J, leaving 15 bases between. This CDR3 has 15 residues. CDR3: CASSPSFSSNTEAFF. The CDR3 DNA reads as TGTGCCAGTAGTCCTTCTTTTTCGTCTAACACTGAAGCTTTCTTT. Complete variable domain (other parts from reference TRBV19 and TRBJ1-1): DGGITQSPKYLFRKEGQNVTLSCEQNLNHDAMYWYRQDPGQGLRLIYYSQIVNDFQKGDIAEGYSVSREKKESFPLTVTSAQKNPTAFYLCASSPSFSSNTEAFFGQGTRLTVV.

The chain uses TRBV6-1 and TRBJ1-3, with D hard to call. Per the germline V gene, CDR1 is MNHNS and CDR2 is SASEGT. This CDR3 has 13 amino acids. The CDR3 DNA follows: TGTGCGTCCCGGGGTAACTCTGGAAACACCATATATTTT. It codes for CASRGNSGNTIYF.

This clone was seen many times. The genes are TRBV18 and TRBJ1-1, with D possibly being TRBD1 (6 bases). The germline V gene has CDR1 KGHSH and CDR2 LQKENI. This CDR3 is 15 amino acids long. V was pared by 3 bases and J by 3 bases, with 14 bases between. CDR3 sequence (DNA): TGTGCCAGCTCACCTGGGGACATGGTTGACACTGAAGCTTTCTTT. This sequence encodes CASSPGDMVDTEAFF.

The rearrangement joins TRBV5-8 to TRBJ2-5; TRBD2 might be the D (6 bases). Germline lookup yields CDR1 SGHTS and CDR2 YDEGEE. V was cut by 5 bases and J by 4 bases, with 21 bases left in between. CDR3 length: 16 amino acids. CDR3 region: CASSLGGTATRETQYF. DNA for the CDR3: TGTGCCAGCAGTCTTGGCGGGACGGCGACCCGAGAGACCCAGTACTTC.

The chain combines TRBV30 with TRBJ1-5; 10 nucleotides align to TRBD1. The CDR3 length is 15 residues. Per the germline V gene, CDR1 is GTSNPN and CDR2 is SVGIG (reference sequence). The J segment lost 3 bases and the V segment lost 6 bases, leaving 8 bases of the junction unmatched. The CDR3, as DNA: TGTGCCTGTAGGGGGACAGGGGCGCTCAATCAGCCCCAGCATTTT. Its translation: CACRGTGALNQPQHF.

This clone was seen only once. V and J are TRBV14 and TRBJ1-4; 7 nucleotides align to TRBD1. Per germline, CDR1 SGHDN and CDR2 FVKESK. The CDR3 is 15 amino acids. Trimming removed 5 bases from V and 4 bases from J; junction bases left unmatched: 7. The CDR3 reads CASSYRDRDNEKLFF. The CDR3 coding sequence is TGTGCCAGCAGCTACCGGGACAGAGATAATGAAAAACTGTTTTTT. Supplemented by reference TRBV14 and TRBJ1-4, the full variable domain reads EAGVTQFPSHSVIEKGQTVTLRCDPISGHDNLYWYRRVMGKEIKFLLHFVKESKQDESGMPNNRFLAERTGGTYSTLKVQPAELEDSGVYFCASSYRDRDNEKLFFGSGTQLSVL.

The chain has TRBV18 and TRBJ1-3; tentatively, D is TRBD1 (5 bases). The CDR3 has 14 amino acids. Trimming stripped 4 bases from V and 4 bases from J, with 11 bases between. Per germline, CDR1 KGHSH and CDR2 LQKENI. In DNA, the CDR3 is TGTGCCAGCTCACTCGACAGTCTCGGAAACACCATATATTTT. It specifies CASSLDSLGNTIYF.

The chain couples TRBV5-4 to TRBJ2-7; the match to TRBD2 covers 9 bases. V was pared by 2 bases and J by 4 bases, with 7 bases of the junction left unmatched. The germline gives CDR1 SGHNT, CDR2 YYREEE (reference sequence). The CDR3 covers 15 residues. The CDR3 loop is CASSFSSGAQYEQYV. DNA of the CDR3: TGTGCCAGCAGCTTTTCTAGCGGGGCTCAATACGAGCAGTACGTC.